The 22 T cell receptor beta chains listed next were all sequenced from one sample in a study of Graves' ophthalmopathy and Graves' hyperthyroidism. Transcripts of RNA were the source for amplifying TCR beta CDR3 regions. The first-round RT-PCR employed HTBI primers together with the Qiagen OneStep RT-PCR kit. A multiplex PCR was then performed as the second round. TCRdb reprocessed the multiplex PCR reads with MiXCR, giving one entry per CDR3 protein. Of 200,000 to 250,000 distinct CDR3 sequences listed, 20% to 25% are singletons. Sequencing was carried out using peripheral blood. These receptors were taken from a woman aged 50 to 60 with Graves' ophthalmopathy.

This clonotype has a count of ten or more. The chain links TRBV19 to TRBJ2-5; 8 bases match TRBD1. CDR1 is LNHDA and CDR2 is SQIVND in the germline V gene (reference sequence). With V trimmed by 4 bases and J by 4 bases, 11 bases remained unmatched. This CDR3 contains 16 residues. In DNA form, the CDR3 reads TGTGCCAGTAGTACCCCCCCGACAGGGGCAATAGAGACCCAGTACTTC. Protein: CASSTPPTGAIETQYF. The full variable domain, completed using reference TRBV19 and TRBJ2-5, is DGGITQSPKYLFRKEGQNVTLSCEQNLNHDAMYWYRQDPGQGLRLIYYSQIVNDFQKGDIAEGYSVSREKKESFPLTVTSAQKNPTAFYLCASSTPPTGAIETQYFGPGTRLLVL.

This clonotype showed up many times. The rearrangement joins TRBV25-1 to TRBJ1-6; a weak D match, TRBD1 (6 bases). CDR1 MGHDK and CDR2 SYGVNS come from the germline V gene. The CDR3 loop spans 14 amino acids. V lost 6 bases to trimming and J lost 3 bases, with 9 bases between them. Here the CDR3 reads CASSETGYNSPLHF. CDR3 DNA sequence: TGTGCCAGCAGCGAGACAGGCTATAATTCACCCCTCCACTTT.

This clonotype was observed at least ten times. V is TRBV2 and J is TRBJ1-6, with D possibly matching TRBD1 (6 bases). The CDR3 totals 15 residues. The V gene lost 4 bases and the J gene lost 8 bases, with 15 bases spanning the gap. Germline assignment: CDR1 SNHLY and CDR2 FYNNEI. The CDR3, as DNA: TGTGCCAGCAGTGTTTCCCCAGGGGTTGATTCACCCCTCCACTTT. The encoded protein is CASSVSPGVDSPLHF.

This clonotype showed up many times. The rearrangement links TRBV11-2 to TRBJ2-5; D might be TRBD2 (5 bases). Trimming cost V 5 bases and J 1 base, with 11 bases left between them. The CDR3 runs to 14 residues. The germline V gene encodes CDR1 SGHAT and CDR2 FQNNGV. CDR3 nucleotides: TGTGCCAGCAGCCCAGCGGTTATCCAAGAGACCCAGTACTTC. Translation gives CASSPAVIQETQYF. Using reference TRBV11-2 and TRBJ2-5 for the parts outside the CDR3, the full variable domain is EAGVAQSPRYKIIEKRQSVAFWCNPISGHATLYWYQQILGQGPKLLIQFQNNGVVDDSQLPKDRFSAERLKGVDSTLKIQPAKLEDSAVYLCASSPAVIQETQYFGPGTRLLVL.

In its sample, this clonotype was seen a few times. V is TRBV11-1 and J is TRBJ2-2; D is ambiguous. Trimming took 5 bases from V and 5 from J, leaving 9 bases between them. The CDR3 contains 13 residues. Germline values: CDR1 SGHAT, CDR2 FQDESV (reference sequence). The chain's CDR3 is CASSPVSTGELFF. The CDR3 coding sequence is TGTGCCAGCAGCCCCGTGTCGACCGGGGAGCTGTTTTTT.

This clonotype showed up many times. V usage is TRBV27 and J usage is TRBJ1-5, with D perhaps matching TRBD1 (6 bases). V was trimmed by 10 bases and J by 4 bases, leaving 11 bases between them. The CDR3 is 12 residues long. Germline V gene sequence: CDR1 MNHEY, CDR2 SMNVEV (reference sequence). The chain's CDR3 is CATGQTNQPQHF. The CDR3 DNA sequence: TGTGCCACCGGACAGACTAATCAGCCCCAGCATTTT.

This clonotype has at least ten counts. The chain combines TRBV7-6 with TRBJ2-7, with unresolved D. Germline CDR1 and CDR2: SGHVS and FNYEAQ. This CDR3 spans 14 amino acids. Trimming removed 5 bases at V and 5 bases at J, with 16 bases between. The CDR3 region has the DNA TGTGCCAGCAGCCAAAGACCCAGCGAGGACGAGCAGTACTTC. Protein product: CASSQRPSEDEQYF.

This chain connects TRBV4-3 to TRBJ2-5, with a weak D call TRBD1 (5 bases). This CDR3 comprises 15 residues. The V gene's germline CDR1 is LGHNA and CDR2 YSLEER. Deletions cut 6 bases from V and 4 bases from J, with 18 bases between. CDR3 in amino acids: CASSQNWGSRETQYF. The DNA for the CDR3 is TGCGCCAGCAGTCAAAACTGGGGCAGTAGAGAGACCCAGTACTTC.

This chain uses TRBV20-1 with TRBJ2-7; 10 nucleotides match TRBD2. With 3 bases clipped from V and 3 bases from J, the junction kept 5 bases outside the gene matches. The CDR3 spans 14 residues. The germline V gene encodes CDR1 DFQATT and CDR2 SNEGSKA (reference sequence). The CDR3 is CSASGLAEGYEQYF. The CDR3 DNA reads as TGCAGTGCTAGCGGACTAGCGGAGGGCTACGAGCAGTACTTC.

This clonotype was seen a handful of times. The chain couples TRBV4-1 to TRBJ2-5, with D hard to call. The V end lost 0 bases, the J end lost 4 bases, and 9 bases lay between the germline ends. CDR3 length: 14 residues. The germline CDR1 and CDR2 sequences are MGHRA and YSYEKL. CDR3 DNA sequence: TGCGCCAGCAGCCAAGATTGGACGGGAGAGACCCAGTACTTC. Translation gives CASSQDWTGETQYF.

Ten or more counts support this clonotype. The chain uses TRBV13 and TRBJ2-1, with 7 bases that match TRBD2. V lost 5 bases, J lost 6 bases, and 22 bases stayed unmatched. CDR1 PRHDT and CDR2 FYEKMQ come from the germline V gene (reference sequence). The CDR3 is 19 amino acids. The CDR3 here is CASSLRRGSGAGTGNEQFF. The CDR3 bases are TGTGCCAGCAGCCTAAGGCGGGGTTCGGGAGCGGGAACGGGCAATGAGCAGTTCTTC.

There are many counts of this clonotype. The chain links TRBV28 to TRBJ1-1, with 8 nucleotides matching TRBD1. The CDR3 loop spans 14 amino acids. Germline lookup yields CDR1 MDHEN and CDR2 SYDVKM. V lost 8 bases, J lost 1 base, and 6 bases stayed unmatched. The CDR3, as DNA: TGTGCCAGCGGTTCAGGGGGCGCGAACACTGAAGCTTTCTTT. It is translated as CASGSGGANTEAFF.

The sample holds many counts of this clonotype. A much larger clone lies a single base off, so this may be a read error. This CDR3 reads CASSGTGDMDTEAFF. DNA for the CDR3: TGTGCCAGCAGTGGGACAGGAGACATGGACACTGAAGCTTTCTTT. V and J are TRBV2 and TRBJ1-1; TRBD1 agrees at 7 bases. The V and J ends lost 4 bases and 3 bases, in that order; junction bases with no gene match: 8. Germline assignment: CDR1 SNHLY and CDR2 FYNNEI. The CDR3 is 15 residues long. The whole variable domain, filled in from reference TRBV2 and TRBJ1-1, reads EPEVTQTPSHQVTQMGQEVILRCVPISNHLYFYWYRQILGQKVEFLVSFYNNEISEKSEIFDDQFSVERPDGSNFTLKIRSTKLEDSAMYFCASSGTGDMDTEAFFGQGTRLTVV.

This clonotype showed up many times. The chain uses TRBV7-9 and TRBJ2-5; 7 bases agree with TRBD2. V gave up 5 bases and J gave up 3 bases; unmatched junction bases: 21. The CDR3 loop spans 19 amino acids. CDR1 and CDR2 from the germline V gene are SEHNR and FQNEAQ (reference sequence). CDR3 protein: CASSVGRLVFPAGEETQYF. CDR3 sequence (DNA): TGTGCCAGCAGCGTAGGGCGCCTCGTTTTTCCCGCGGGAGAAGAGACCCAGTACTTC.

To note about this clonotype: A much more abundant neighbour one base away suggests this may be a read error. This chain connects TRBV7-6 to TRBJ1-1; D perhaps matches TRBD1 (6 bases). The germline V gene has CDR1 SGHVS and CDR2 FNYEAQ. This CDR3 spans 15 amino acids. V dropped 5 bases and J dropped 4 bases, with 17 bases sitting between them. The CDR3 spells CASSPRQVVSTEAFF. For the CDR3, the DNA is TGTGCCAGCAGCCCCCGACAGGTAGTTAGCACTGAAGCTTTCTTT.

A few counts support this clonotype. The rearrangement joins TRBV30 to TRBJ2-7; D gene uncertain. Per the germline V gene, CDR1 is GTSNPN and CDR2 is SVGIG (reference sequence). V was pared by 1 base and J by 3 bases, with 16 bases between. This CDR3 has 15 amino acids. As DNA, the CDR3 is TGTGCCTGGAGTGCACTGGGCGGTACCCTCTACGAGCAGTACTTC. This sequence encodes CAWSALGGTLYEQYF.

This clonotype occurred many times. The chain links TRBV28 to TRBJ2-5, with D unclear. This CDR3 spans 14 amino acids. V was cut by 5 bases and J by 7 bases, with 17 bases left in between. Per the germline V gene, CDR1 is MDHEN and CDR2 is SYDVKM. CDR3 loop: CASSRPTRLGTQYF. The DNA for the CDR3 is TGTGCCAGCAGTCGCCCGACTCGTCTCGGGACCCAGTACTTC.

This clonotype has ten or more counts. V gene TRBV16 combines with J gene TRBJ1-2; D is unresolved. Germline CDR1 and CDR2: KGHSY and FQNENV. The CDR3 sequence is 15 residues long. Deletions cut 0 bases from V and 8 bases from J, with 16 bases between. This chain's CDR3 is CASSQSWGEGPGYTF. Written as DNA, the CDR3 is TGTGCCAGCAGCCAATCCTGGGGAGAAGGCCCAGGCTACACCTTC. Full variable domain (rest looked up from reference TRBV16 and TRBJ1-2): GEEVAQTPKHLVRGEGQKAKLYCAPIKGHSYVFWYQQVLKNEFKFLISFQNENVFDETGMPKERFSAKCLPNSPCSLEIQATKLEDSAVYFCASSQSWGEGPGYTFGSGTRLTVV.

This clonotype has a handful of counts. A clone one base away is much larger, so this may be a read error. The chain uses TRBV6-1 and TRBJ2-7, with D possibly being TRBD1 or TRBD2 (6 bases each). Germline CDR1 MNHNS, CDR2 SASEGT. The CDR3 has 15 residues. Written as DNA, the CDR3 is TGTGTCAGCCCTTGGAAGGGGTGCGGGACACACGAGCAGTACTTC. Its translation is CVSPWKGCGTHEQYF.

This rearrangement joins TRBV7-2 to TRBJ1-5; D is unclear. Between the trimmed V and J ends, which lost 2 bases and 2 bases, there was a span of 10 bases. The CDR3 extends over 15 amino acids. Germline V gene sequence: CDR1 SGHTA, CDR2 FQGNSA. For the CDR3, the DNA is TGTGCCAGCAGCTTAAGTTTTATTGGCAATCAGCCCCAGCATTTT. Translation: CASSLSFIGNQPQHF.

This clonotype was recorded many times. The CDR3 DNA follows: TGTGCCAGCAGTGGAGTGGCAGGGGTTTACGAGCAGTACTTC. Translated, it gives CASSGVAGVYEQYF. The chain recombines TRBV6-1 with TRBJ2-7, with D perhaps matching TRBD1 (6 bases). V was shortened by 4 bases and J by 4 bases, with 14 bases between the two germline ends. The CDR3 spans 14 residues. The germline gives CDR1 MNHNS, CDR2 SASEGT.

This clonotype was observed many times. The chain carries TRBV2 and TRBJ1-6, with D uncertain. Germline V gene sequence: CDR1 SNHLY, CDR2 FYNNEI. Trimming took 8 bases from V and 6 from J, leaving 8 bases between them. This CDR3 comprises 12 residues. The CDR3 nucleotides read TGTGCCAGCGCGGGTTCTAATTCACCCCTCCACTTT. The encoded protein is CASAGSNSPLHF.